This TCR beta chain was sequenced in a study of T cells in Graves' hyperthyroidism and ophthalmopathy. This clonotype showed up many times. Amplification of TCR beta CDR3 regions used RNA as the template. Using the HTBI primer set, a first-round RT-PCR was run on the TCR CDR3. TCRdb independently ran MiXCR on the multiplex PCR reads; one entry per CDR3 protein. The table records about 350,000 distinct CDR3 sequences, approximately 18% of them present only once. With a duration under 2 months, the hyperthyroidism was newly diagnosed in patients aged 18 to 65. Out of less than 12 ml of fresh peripheral blood came the PBMCs. In germline, CDR1 is KGHDR, CDR2 SFDVKD. V lost 6 bases and J lost 5, with 18 bases in between. The CDR3 consists of 16 residues.

The source material was blood. This receptor was taken from a woman aged 25 to 39 with Graves' hyperthyroidism that later progressed to Graves' ophthalmopathy. The chain is built from TRBV24-1 and TRBJ2-2; a possible D gene is TRBD2 (6 bases). CDR3 coding DNA: TGTGCCACCAGTTCAGTCGGAAGGGCGGGGACCGGGGAGCTGTTTTTT. Amino acids: CATSSVGRAGTGELFF.